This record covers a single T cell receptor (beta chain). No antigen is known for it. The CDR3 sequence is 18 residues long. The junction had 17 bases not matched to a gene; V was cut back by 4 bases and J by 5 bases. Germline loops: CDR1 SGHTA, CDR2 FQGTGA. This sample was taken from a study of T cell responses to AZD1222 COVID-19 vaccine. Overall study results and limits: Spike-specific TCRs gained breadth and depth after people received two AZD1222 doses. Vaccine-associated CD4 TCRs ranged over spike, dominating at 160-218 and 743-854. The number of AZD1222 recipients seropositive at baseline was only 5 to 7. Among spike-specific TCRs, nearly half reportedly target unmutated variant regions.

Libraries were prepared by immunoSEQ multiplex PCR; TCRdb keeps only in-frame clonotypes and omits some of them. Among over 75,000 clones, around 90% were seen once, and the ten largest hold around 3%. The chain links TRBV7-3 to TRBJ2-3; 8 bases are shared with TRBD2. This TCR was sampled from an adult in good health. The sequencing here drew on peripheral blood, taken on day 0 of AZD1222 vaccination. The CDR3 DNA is TGTGCCAGCAGCTCCGGACTTGGAGGCGGGGGGCGGGGAGATACGCAGTATTTT. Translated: CASSSGLGGGGRGDTQYF. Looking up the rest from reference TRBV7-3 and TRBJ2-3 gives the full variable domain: GAGVSQTPSNKVTEKGKYVELRCDPISGHTALYWYRQSLGQGPEFLIYFQGTGAADDSGLPNDRFFAVRPEGSVSTLKIQRTERGDSAVYLCASSSGLGGGGRGDTQYFGPGTRLTVL.